The 2 T cell receptor beta chains in this list originate from one sample, sequenced in a study of HIV-infected patients and healthy controls. Antiretroviral therapy had run roughly three months, about 14 weeks, before follow-up blood collection. No cell fractionation was done, so the repertoire covers all unsorted peripheral blood T cells. cDNA was made from about 480 ng RNA using alpha and beta constant primers. Each of the alpha and beta chains got its own library through chain-specific third strand synthesis with indices. One entry per CDR3 protein results from TCRdb running MiXCR on the 5' RACE reads. The repertoire consists of about 6,500 distinct CDR3 sequences, with less than 9% occurring once and the leading ten covering approximately 15%. Sequences were derived from blood, sampled during antiretroviral therapy. All receptors derive from an adult with HIV infection.

By share, this clonotype counts as large. The genes are TRBV29-1 and TRBJ2-2; 8 bases are shared with TRBD1. This CDR3 has 16 residues. Unmatched junction bases numbered 11, after V lost 2 bases and J lost 6 bases. Per the germline V gene, CDR1 is SQVTM and CDR2 is ANQGSEA. The CDR3 sequence is CSVETLVQGVAGELFF. DNA of the CDR3: TGCAGCGTTGAAACTCTAGTACAGGGGGTCGCCGGGGAGCTGTTTTTT.

This clonotype was counted ten times or more. V is TRBV19 and J is TRBJ2-3; D unresolved. Germline assignment: CDR1 LNHDA and CDR2 SQIVND (reference sequence). Trimming stripped 6 bases from V and 3 bases from J, with 16 bases between. The CDR3 extends over 15 amino acids. The CDR3 nucleotides read TGTGCCAGTAGAGCCACCCCCTTGGGAACAGATACGCAGTATTTT. It specifies CASRATPLGTDTQYF. The full variable domain, with the rest looked up from reference TRBV19 and TRBJ2-3, is DGGITQSPKYLFRKEGQNVTLSCEQNLNHDAMYWYRQDPGQGLRLIYYSQIVNDFQKGDIAEGYSVSREKKESFPLTVTSAQKNPTAFYLCASRATPLGTDTQYFGPGTRLTVL.